This T cell receptor beta chain came from a study of T-cell memory formation after mild COVID-19. General study findings and limits: Memory sampled before infection contained some responding clones, suggesting cross-reactive memory joined. Clones shrinking between day 15 and 85 showed a balanced CD4/CD8 split, and those that grew later tilted toward CD4+.

This clonotype was seen ten or more times. What it recognizes is unknown. Each CDR3 protein gets one entry after TCRdb re-called the 5' RACE reads with MiXCR. Found here are approximately 400,000 distinct CDR3 sequences, approximately 24% of them singletons; the top ten hold 8.5% to 10%. The CDR3 spans 13 residues. CDR1 SGHRS and CDR2 YFSETQ come from the germline V gene. Unmatched junction bases numbered 6, after V lost 7 bases and J lost 3 bases. Specimen: PBMCs or a T cell subset sorted from them (not recorded which). The receptor was derived from an adult woman who had mild COVID-19 (a few samples of this study predate the infection). Cell type and time point are not known. This chain links TRBV5-1 with TRBJ2-7; TRBD1 aligns across 8 bases. Written as DNA, the CDR3 is TGCGCCAGCCGGGACAGGTTATACTACGAGCAGTACTTC. Its protein is CASRDRLYYEQYF.